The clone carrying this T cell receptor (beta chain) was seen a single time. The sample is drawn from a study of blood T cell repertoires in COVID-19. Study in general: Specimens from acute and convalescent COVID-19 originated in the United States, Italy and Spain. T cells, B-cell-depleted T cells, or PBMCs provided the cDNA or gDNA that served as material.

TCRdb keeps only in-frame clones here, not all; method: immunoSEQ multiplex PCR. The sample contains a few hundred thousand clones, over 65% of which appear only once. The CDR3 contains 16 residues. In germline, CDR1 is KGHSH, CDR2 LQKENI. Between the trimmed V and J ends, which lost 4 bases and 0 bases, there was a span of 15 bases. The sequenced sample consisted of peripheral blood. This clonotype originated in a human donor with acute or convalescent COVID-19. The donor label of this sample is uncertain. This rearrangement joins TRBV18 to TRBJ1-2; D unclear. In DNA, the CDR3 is TGTGCCAGCTCACGTCGGGTCGGGGAATCTAACTATGGCTACACCTTC. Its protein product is CASSRRVGESNYGYTF.